These 7 T cell receptor beta chains were sequenced from one sample in a study of human T cells and chemical hapten exposure. Time point noted: pre-sensitization, week 0. Treatment specified: therapeutic diphenylcyclopropenone sensitization with weekly scalp DPC. In TCRdb, the RACE reads were re-called with MiXCR into one record per CDR3 protein. The sample holds about 92,000 distinct CDR3 sequences; around 9.5% are singletons and the top ten take 3% to 4.5%. The sample in question was whole blood, obtained in connection with sensitization to the hapten diphenylcyclopropenone (DPC). Receptors were obtained from a woman in her thirties or forties with alopecia areata. Some clones in this sample may be carry-over from other donors' samples.

The J gene is TRBJ2-3, the V gene TRBV12-3 or TRBV12-4; either TRBD1 or TRBD2 may fit D (5 bases each). The length of the CDR3 is 14 residues. V lost 5 bases and J lost 6, with 15 bases in between. In DNA form, the CDR3 reads TGTGCCAGCAGTCGGGACGGAAAAATGGATACGCAGTATTTT. Its protein is CASSRDGKMDTQYF.

At least ten counts were recorded for this clonotype. V and J are TRBV4-3 and TRBJ2-7; D gene ambiguous. CDR3 size: 15 residues. The germline V and J ends were trimmed by 0 bases and 2 bases, with 11 bases remaining between them. The V gene's germline CDR1 is LGHNA and CDR2 YSLEER. CDR3 nucleotide sequence: TGCGCCAGCAGCCAAGAACCCCAGAGCCCCTACGAGCAGTACTTC. Residues: CASSQEPQSPYEQYF.

This clonotype was recorded a few times. The rearrangement uses TRBV7-9 and TRBJ1-6; D remains unclear. Germline loops: CDR1 SEHNR, CDR2 FQNEAQ (reference sequence). Trimming removed 9 bases at V and 1 base at J, with 10 bases between. This CDR3 is built from 14 residues. Written as DNA, the CDR3 is TGTGCCAGTGGCGTAGAATCCTATAATTCACCCCTCCACTTT. Translated: CASGVESYNSPLHF.

The chain uses TRBV6-1 and TRBJ1-3; TRBD1 matches at 8 bases. The trim removed 0 bases at V and 8 bases at J, leaving 15 bases unmatched. Looked up from germline, CDR1 is MNHNS and CDR2 is SASEGT. The CDR3 is 18 residues long. The CDR3 protein is CASSEAGETGDPRHTIYF. As DNA, the CDR3 is TGTGCCAGCAGTGAAGCGGGGGAGACAGGGGATCCTCGCCACACCATATATTTT.

This chain links TRBV28 with TRBJ2-1; 9 positions match TRBD1. V shed 6 bases, J shed 1 base, and the junction held 13 bases outside the gene matches. The CDR3 is 18 amino acids. CDR1 and CDR2 from the germline V gene are MDHEN and SYDVKM. The CDR3 DNA follows: TGTGCCAGCAGCACAGGGGGCGCTCCCTGGGGGTCCTACAATGAGCAGTTCTTC. Residues: CASSTGGAPWGSYNEQFF.

The rearrangement uses TRBV24-1 and TRBJ1-5, with D hard to call. Germline CDR1 KGHDR, CDR2 SFDVKD. The V end was cut by 9 bases, the J end by 0 bases, with 11 bases between. The length of the CDR3 is 14 residues. Here the CDR3 reads CATAPDGSNQPQHF. DNA of the CDR3: TGTGCCACCGCCCCTGACGGTAGCAATCAGCCCCAGCATTTT.

A word on this clonotype: Being one base from a much bigger clone, this may be a read error. Because the CDR3 is missing its conserved closing phenylalanine or tryptophan, this is likely a read error. The chain couples TRBV12-5 to TRBJ2-1; no clear D gene. Germline CDR1 and CDR2: LGHNT and FRNRAP. The CDR3 has 13 amino acids. V shed 1 base and J shed 3 bases, with 4 bases lying between them. CDR3 DNA: TGTGCTAGTGGTTTGGGCGGCTACAATGAGCAGTTCTTA. Translation gives CASGLGGYNEQFL.